This T cell receptor beta chain was sequenced in a study of blood T cells in healthy people across ages. Study conclusions and caveats: Donor CMV status was unknown, possibly confounding expanded clonotype changes.

This CDR3 comprises 14 residues. V was trimmed by 7 bases and J by 2 bases, leaving 16 bases between them. CDR1 is SQVTM, CDR2 ANQGSEA, per germline. As to this clonotype: Its antigen remains unidentified. A read error may be the cause here, since a much bigger clone is one base away.

The use of a sample-barcoded 5' primer and a J-beta primer mix characterized a second PCR of about 7 to 12 cycles. Using its own MiXCR run on the 5' RACE reads, TCRdb lists one record per CDR3 protein. The sample has over 550,000 distinct CDR3 sequences; about 30% are singletons. The chain combines TRBV29-1 with TRBJ2-3; D remains unclear. Sequencing used blood. This receptor was taken from an elderly woman in good health. CDR3 bases: TGCAGCGCAGCACCATTCTCTAACACAGATACGCAGTATTTT. It encodes CSAAPFSNTDTQYF.